This T cell receptor beta chain appears in the sequencing data of a study of PD-L1 blockade in urothelial cancer. Using immunoSEQ multiplex PCR, the repertoire was profiled, and TCRdb retains in-frame clones only, with some absent. The profile shows approximately 100,000 clones, around 90% of them singletons. Study-level findings and limits: When measured at 3 weeks, tumor-associated blood clones expanded more in durable-benefit patients.

This CDR3 contains 15 residues. The germline V gene encodes CDR1 SGDLS and CDR2 YYNGEE. V was trimmed by 3 bases and J by 8 bases, leaving 20 bases between them. Comment on this clone: Antigen specificity is unknown.

This sequence originates from a woman aged 80 or over with urothelial cancer. The rearrangement joins TRBV9 to TRBJ1-2; a weak D match, TRBD1 (5 bases). Specimen: PBMCs, collected around atezolizumab (anti-PD-L1) treatment. The CDR3 region is CASSGGTTWSGGYTF. In DNA, the CDR3 is TGTGCCAGCAGCGGAGGGACTACATGGTCTGGGGGCTACACCTTC. Using reference TRBV9 and TRBJ1-2 for the parts outside the CDR3, the full variable domain is DSGVTQTPKHLITATGQRVTLRCSPRSGDLSVYWYQQSLDQGLQFLIQYYNGEERAKGNILERFSAQQFPDLHSELNLSSLELGDSALYFCASSGGTTWSGGYTFGSGTRLTVV.